This TCR beta chain stems from a study of cytomegalovirus exposure and HLA in healthy donors. TCRdb's copy holds only in-frame clones and misses some; the assay was immunoSEQ multiplex PCR. Here the sample spans tens of thousands of clones, 93% being singletons. Germline V lookup: CDR1 ENHRY, CDR2 SYGVKD. V shed 10 bases, J shed 4 bases, and the junction held 9 bases outside the gene matches. The CDR3 contains 15 residues. The study drew the donors from its approximately 110-subject validation cohort, separate from the roughly 700-subject first cohort. This receptor was identified in a woman aged 18-29 years in good health and CMV-seronegative. The chain recombines TRBV10-3 with TRBJ2-3; 12 positions agree with TRBD1. What was sequenced was PBMCs. This chain's CDR3 is CATKPGTGGADTQYF. CDR3 sequence (DNA): TGTGCCACCAAACCCGGGACAGGGGGCGCAGATACGCAGTATTTT.